The table lists the clone carrying this T cell receptor (beta chain) with a few counts. The target antigen is unknown. TCR beta cDNA libraries included unique molecular identifiers. TCRdb analysed the PCR reads with MiXCR anew, one entry per CDR3 protein. The sample lists hundreds of thousands of distinct CDR3 sequences; 25% to 30% were seen once. The sample originates from a study of post-analysis software for immune sequencing data. Across the study: Clinical courses comprised relapsing-remitting, secondary progressive and progressive-relapsing multiple sclerosis. Overall study findings and caveats: Compared with controls, patients had more of roughly five TRBV segments, including TRBV5-6, TRBV5-1 and TRBV20-1.

Germline trimming cut 5 bases from V and 2 bases from J; bases unmatched to any gene: 12. Per germline, CDR1 SGHTA and CDR2 FQGNSA. The CDR3 contains 17 residues. This clonotype originated in a girl aged 5-17 years with multiple sclerosis. The specimen was blood. The V call is TRBV7-2, the J call TRBJ2-3; 8 bases match TRBD2. This chain's CDR3 is CASSRLQLAAYTDTQYF. In DNA, the CDR3 is TGTGCCAGCAGCCGCCTCCAACTAGCGGCTTACACAGATACGCAGTATTTT.